One and the same sample provided the 19 T cell receptor beta chains below, sequenced in a study of blood T cell repertoires in COVID-19 (dated by TCRdb to the early 2020s). The library was prepared using the immunoSEQ multiplex PCR assay. TCRdb re-hosts the immuneACCESS table, in-frame sequences only. Its copies lack some clones; in the studies checked, an unresolved V gene accounts for under half of them, and the cause for the rest is not known. Counted in this sample were around 280,000 clones; roughly 89% of them appeared once. The top ten constitute about 5.5% of the sample. The source material was PBMCs or T cells enriched from blood (not recorded which). The receptors stem from a woman between 40 and 55 years old who had recovered from COVID-19.

The genes are TRBV5-1 and TRBJ2-7; D is unclear. The germline V and J ends were trimmed by 2 bases and 2 bases, with 8 bases remaining between them. This CDR3 comprises 13 residues. CDR1 and CDR2 (germline): SGHRS, YFSETQ. CDR3 sequence reads: CASSFPGTYEQYF. The DNA for the CDR3 is TGCGCCAGCAGCTTCCCCGGTACCTACGAGCAGTACTTC.

The chain is built from TRBV27 and TRBJ2-2; 9 positions match TRBD1. CDR1 and CDR2 (germline): MNHEY, SMNVEV (reference sequence). This CDR3 region has 17 residues. V lost 5 bases and J lost 4; bases outside the gene matches: 11. The CDR3: CASSRSTGGAGTGELFF. For the CDR3, the DNA is TGTGCCAGCAGTAGATCTACAGGGGGCGCGGGCACCGGGGAGCTGTTTTTT.

The rearrangement uses TRBV7-9 and TRBJ1-1; D unresolved. The CDR3 loop spans 12 amino acids. Germline V lookup: CDR1 SEHNR, CDR2 FQNEAQ (reference sequence). Trimming took off 2 bases at V and 4 bases at J, with 5 bases between the two ends. The chain's CDR3 is CASSLLGTEAFF. The CDR3 DNA is TGTGCCAGCAGCTTACTCGGCACTGAAGCTTTCTTT.

The chain couples TRBV27 to TRBJ2-1; a possible D gene is TRBD2 (5 bases). This CDR3 contains 12 residues. V lost 4 bases and J lost 8, with 9 bases in between. The germline V gene has CDR1 MNHEY and CDR2 SMNVEV (reference sequence). The CDR3 DNA follows: TGTGCCAGCAGTTGGGCGGGCGATGAGCAGTTCTTC. As protein: CASSWAGDEQFF.

In its sample, this clone was seen a few times. CDR3 sequence reads: CASSLLLLQSLHF. CDR3 nucleotides: TGTGCCAGCAGTTTATTGCTCCTACAGTCCCTCCACTTT. This chain uses TRBV28 with TRBJ1-6, with D unresolved. Looked up from germline, CDR1 is MDHEN and CDR2 is SYDVKM. This CDR3 region has 13 residues. V lost 1 base to trimming and J lost 14 bases, with 12 bases between them.

This clone was detected only once. The chain joins TRBV29-1 to TRBJ1-2, with 7 positions matching TRBD1. The CDR3 is made up of 13 amino acids. V gave up 7 bases and J gave up 5 bases; unmatched junction bases: 10. CDR1 and CDR2 from the germline V gene are SQVTM and ANQGSEA. CDR3 bases: TGCAGCGGGGAGGTGGGGACAGATTATGGCTACACCTTC. Its translation: CSGEVGTDYGYTF. Based on the CDR3 plus reference TRBV29-1 and TRBJ1-2, the full variable domain is SAVISQKPSRDICQRGTSLTIQCQVDSQVTMMFWYRQQPGQSLTLIATANQGSEATYESGFVIDKFPISRPNLTFSTLTVSNMSPEDSSIYLCSGEVGTDYGYTFGSGTRLTVV.

The chain uses TRBV19 and TRBJ2-1; 10 bases fit TRBD2. CDR3 size: 15 residues. After removal of 7 bases from V and 0 bases from J, the junction contained 3 bases not matched to a gene. The germline gives CDR1 LNHDA, CDR2 SQIVND (reference sequence). The CDR3 loop is CASTPSGSSYNEQFF. In DNA, the CDR3 is TGTGCCAGTACCCCTAGCGGGAGCTCCTACAATGAGCAGTTCTTC.

V gene TRBV12-3 or TRBV12-4 combines with J gene TRBJ2-5; TRBD2 agrees at 7 bases. The CDR3 consists of 11 residues. V was pared by 4 bases and J by 9 bases, with 2 bases of the junction left unmatched. The CDR3 is CASSSREAQYF. CDR3 nucleotide sequence: TGTGCCAGCAGTTCCCGGGAGGCCCAGTACTTC.

The rearrangement joins TRBV19 to TRBJ2-7; D gene unclear. CDR1 and CDR2 from the germline V gene are LNHDA and SQIVND (reference sequence). This CDR3 comprises 11 residues. V was trimmed by 4 bases and J by 3 bases, leaving 4 bases between them. In DNA form, the CDR3 reads TGTGCCAGTAGTAACAGCTACGAGCAGTACTTC. As protein: CASSNSYEQYF. The variable domain in full, completed from reference TRBV19 and TRBJ2-7, reads DGGITQSPKYLFRKEGQNVTLSCEQNLNHDAMYWYRQDPGQGLRLIYYSQIVNDFQKGDIAEGYSVSREKKESFPLTVTSAQKNPTAFYLCASSNSYEQYFGPGTRLTVT.

The chain joins TRBV7-2 to TRBJ1-2, with D unclear. Germline CDR1 and CDR2: SGHTA and FQGNSA. With 1 base removed from V and 6 bases from J, the gap between germline ends came to 9 bases. CDR3 length equals 13 residues. CDR3 in amino acids: CASSLGGWDGYTF. Here the CDR3 DNA reads TGTGCCAGCAGCTTAGGCGGCTGGGATGGCTACACCTTC.

The chain recombines TRBV7-2 with TRBJ2-5; 9 positions agree with TRBD1. The length of the CDR3 is 15 residues. The V gene end was trimmed by 1 base and the J gene end by 5 bases; junction bases not matched to a gene: 5. The germline CDR1 and CDR2 sequences are SGHTA and FQGNSA. The CDR3 DNA sequence: TGTGCCAGCAGCTTAGTTACAGGGGGCCTTGAGACCCAGTACTTC. This translates into CASSLVTGGLETQYF.

CDR3 sequence (DNA): TGTGCCAGCAGTTACATGCTAAACTATGGCTACACCTTC. Translation: CASSYMLNYGYTF. This chain joins TRBV6-2 or TRBV6-3 and TRBJ1-2; D call uncertain. The V gene lost 2 bases and the J gene lost 2 bases, with 6 bases spanning the gap. CDR1 MNHEY and CDR2 SVGEGT come from the germline V gene. This CDR3 has 13 residues.

The chain uses TRBV11-3 and TRBJ1-1; D is perhaps TRBD1 (5 bases). V lost 4 bases, J lost 0 bases, and 9 bases lay in between. Germline V gene data show CDR1 as SGHNT and CDR2 as YENEEA. The CDR3 runs 14 residues. The CDR3 region is CASSSGGVNTEAFF. The CDR3 DNA reads as TGTGCCAGCAGCTCTGGAGGGGTGAACACTGAAGCTTTCTTT. The full variable domain, with the rest looked up from reference TRBV11-3 and TRBJ1-1, is EAGVVQSPRYKIIEKKQPVAFWCNPISGHNTLYWYLQNLGQGPELLIRYENEEAVDDSQLPKDRFSAERLKGVDSTLKIQPAELGDSAVYLCASSSGGVNTEAFFGQGTRLTVV.

The chain couples TRBV7-9 to TRBJ2-3, with 7 bases aligning to TRBD2. The CDR3 is 15 amino acids. The V and J ends lost 5 bases and 8 bases, in that order; junction bases with no gene match: 13. The germline gives CDR1 SEHNR, CDR2 FQNEAQ (reference sequence). CDR3 amino acids: CASSPSSAGVSTQYF. The DNA for the CDR3 is TGTGCCAGCAGCCCCTCATCCGCGGGAGTTAGTACGCAGTATTTT.

The chain has TRBV5-4 and TRBJ1-2; 10 bases are a match to TRBD1. The CDR3 has 15 amino acids. The junction had 13 bases not matched to a gene; V was cut back by 6 bases and J by 8 bases. Germline CDR1 SGHNT, CDR2 YYREEE (reference sequence). CDR3 loop: CASTPGDRGGRGYTF. The DNA for the CDR3 is TGTGCCAGCACCCCGGGGGACAGGGGAGGCCGCGGCTACACCTTC.

The chain joins TRBV30 to TRBJ2-6; weak D call: TRBD1 (5 bases). The length of the CDR3 is 15 residues. The germline gives CDR1 GTSNPN, CDR2 SVGIG (reference sequence). V was clipped by 1 base and J by 0 bases, with 7 bases between them. This CDR3 reads CAWSGQFSGANVLTF. In nucleotides, the CDR3 is TGTGCCTGGAGTGGACAGTTCTCTGGGGCCAACGTCCTGACTTTC. Looking up the rest from reference TRBV30 and TRBJ2-6 gives the full variable domain: SQTIHQWPATLVQPVGSPLSLECTVEGTSNPNLYWYRQAAGRGLQLLFYSVGIGQISSEVPQNLSASRPQDRQFILSSKKLLLSDSGFYLCAWSGQFSGANVLTFGAGSRLTVL.

The V gene is TRBV19, the J gene TRBJ2-7; 9 positions agree with TRBD1. This CDR3 spans 14 amino acids. From germline, CDR1 is LNHDA and CDR2 SQIVND (reference sequence). The J segment lost 5 bases and the V segment lost 6 bases, leaving 8 bases of the junction unmatched. The CDR3 nucleotides are TGTGCCAGTAGGGAGACCGGGACAGGGAACGAGCAGTACTTC. As protein: CASRETGTGNEQYF.

The chain uses TRBV10-3 and TRBJ2-3, with 9 bases identical to TRBD1. Germline V lookup: CDR1 ENHRY, CDR2 SYGVKD. The CDR3 contains 15 residues. V shed 0 bases and J 6 bases; nucleotides not matched to a gene: 4. The DNA of the CDR3 is TGTGCCATCAGTGAGTCGAGACAGGGGGTGGATACGCAGTATTTT. As protein: CAISESRQGVDTQYF.

This chain connects TRBV10-3 to TRBJ2-4; D is unclear. This CDR3 is built from 16 residues. V shed 6 bases and J shed 0 bases, with 15 bases lying between them. Per germline, CDR1 ENHRY and CDR2 SYGVKD. This chain's CDR3 is CAISSVADLAKNIQYF. The CDR3 nucleotides read TGTGCCATCAGCTCCGTGGCAGATCTAGCCAAAAACATTCAGTACTTC.